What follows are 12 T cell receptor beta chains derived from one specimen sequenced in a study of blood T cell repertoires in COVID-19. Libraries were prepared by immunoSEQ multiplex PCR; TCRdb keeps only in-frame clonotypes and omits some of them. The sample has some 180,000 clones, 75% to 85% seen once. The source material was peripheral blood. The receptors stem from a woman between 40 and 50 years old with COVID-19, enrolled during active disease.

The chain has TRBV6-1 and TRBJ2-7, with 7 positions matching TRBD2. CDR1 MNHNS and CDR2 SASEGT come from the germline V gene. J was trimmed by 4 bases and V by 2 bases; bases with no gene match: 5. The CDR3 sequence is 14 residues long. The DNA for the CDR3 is TGTGCCAGCAGTGAATGGCGGGAGAGTTACGAGCAGTACTTC. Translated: CASSEWRESYEQYF.

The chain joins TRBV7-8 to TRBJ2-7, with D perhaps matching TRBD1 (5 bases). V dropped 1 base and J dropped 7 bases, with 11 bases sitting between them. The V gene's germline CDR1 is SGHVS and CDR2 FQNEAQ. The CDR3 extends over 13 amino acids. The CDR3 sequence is CASSLERWTEQYV. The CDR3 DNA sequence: TGTGCCAGCAGCTTAGAGCGTTGGACAGAGCAGTACGTC.

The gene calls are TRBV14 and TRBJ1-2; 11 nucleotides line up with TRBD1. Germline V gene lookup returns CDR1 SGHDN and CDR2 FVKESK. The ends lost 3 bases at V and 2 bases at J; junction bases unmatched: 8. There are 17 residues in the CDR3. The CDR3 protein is CASSQDGTGGSNYGYTF. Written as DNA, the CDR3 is TGTGCCAGCAGCCAGGACGGGACAGGGGGATCGAACTATGGCTACACCTTC.

The CDR3 region is CASSPTRQGLALYEQYF. The CDR3 nucleotides read TGTGCCAGCTCACCCACTCGACAGGGACTAGCCCTCTACGAGCAGTACTTC. The genes are TRBV18 and TRBJ2-7; 9 bases line up with TRBD2. Germline CDR1 reads KGHSH; CDR2 reads LQKENI. Germline trimming cut 3 bases from V and 3 bases from J; bases unmatched to any gene: 12. The CDR3 contains 17 residues.

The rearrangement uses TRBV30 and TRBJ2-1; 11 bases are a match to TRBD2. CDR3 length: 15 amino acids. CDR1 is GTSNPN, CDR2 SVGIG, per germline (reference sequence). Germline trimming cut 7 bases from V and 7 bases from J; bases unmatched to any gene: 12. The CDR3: CASHYSGGAKNEQFF. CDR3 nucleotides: TGTGCCTCCCATTATAGCGGGGGGGCCAAGAATGAGCAGTTCTTC.

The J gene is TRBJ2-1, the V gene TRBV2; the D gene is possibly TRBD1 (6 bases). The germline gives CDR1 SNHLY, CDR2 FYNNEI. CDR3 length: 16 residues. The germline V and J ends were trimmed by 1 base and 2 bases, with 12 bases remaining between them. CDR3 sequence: CASSEEGRGPYNEQFF. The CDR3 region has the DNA TGTGCCAGCAGTGAAGAGGGCAGGGGCCCCTACAATGAGCAGTTCTTC. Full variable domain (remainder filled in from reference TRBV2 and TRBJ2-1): EPEVTQTPSHQVTQMGQEVILRCVPISNHLYFYWYRQILGQKVEFLVSFYNNEISEKSEIFDDQFSVERPDGSNFTLKIRSTKLEDSAMYFCASSEEGRGPYNEQFFGPGTRLTVL.

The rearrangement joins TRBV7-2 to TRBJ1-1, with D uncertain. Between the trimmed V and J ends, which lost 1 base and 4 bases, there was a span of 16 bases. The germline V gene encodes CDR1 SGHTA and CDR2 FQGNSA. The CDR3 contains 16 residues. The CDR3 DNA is TGTGCCAGCAGCTTAGACGGGTTTAGTATTGGCACTGAAGCTTTCTTT. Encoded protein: CASSLDGFSIGTEAFF.

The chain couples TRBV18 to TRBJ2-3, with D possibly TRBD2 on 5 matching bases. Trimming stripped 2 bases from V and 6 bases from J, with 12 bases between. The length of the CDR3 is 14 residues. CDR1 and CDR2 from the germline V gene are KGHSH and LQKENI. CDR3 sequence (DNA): TGTGCCAGCTCACCAGCTAGCCTCAGCGATACGCAGTATTTT. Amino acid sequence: CASSPASLSDTQYF.

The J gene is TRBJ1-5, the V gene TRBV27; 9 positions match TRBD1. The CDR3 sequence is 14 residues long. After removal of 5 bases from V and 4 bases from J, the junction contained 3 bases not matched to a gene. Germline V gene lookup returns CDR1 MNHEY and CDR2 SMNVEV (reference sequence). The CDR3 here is CASSTGTGNQPQHF. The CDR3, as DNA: TGTGCCAGCAGTACCGGGACAGGGAATCAGCCCCAGCATTTT.

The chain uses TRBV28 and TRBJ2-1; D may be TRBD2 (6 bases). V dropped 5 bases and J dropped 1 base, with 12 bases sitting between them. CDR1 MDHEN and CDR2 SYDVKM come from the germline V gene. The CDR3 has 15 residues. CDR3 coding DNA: TGTGCCAGCAGTCCCGGAGGGGTTTCCTACAATGAGCAGTTCTTC. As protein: CASSPGGVSYNEQFF.

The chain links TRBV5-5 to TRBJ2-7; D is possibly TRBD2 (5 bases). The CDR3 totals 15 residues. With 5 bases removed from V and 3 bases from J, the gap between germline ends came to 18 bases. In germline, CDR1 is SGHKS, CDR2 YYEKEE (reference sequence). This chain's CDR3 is CASSRLEERFYEQYF. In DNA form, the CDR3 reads TGTGCCAGCAGTCGGCTGGAGGAGAGGTTCTACGAGCAGTACTTC.

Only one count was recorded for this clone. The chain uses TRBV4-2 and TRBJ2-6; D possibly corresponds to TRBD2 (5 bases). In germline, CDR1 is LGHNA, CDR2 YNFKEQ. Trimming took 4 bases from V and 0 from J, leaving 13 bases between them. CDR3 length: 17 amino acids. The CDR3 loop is CASSPSLDNSGANVLTF. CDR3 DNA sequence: TGTGCCAGCAGCCCTAGCCTAGATAACTCTGGGGCCAACGTCCTGACTTTC.